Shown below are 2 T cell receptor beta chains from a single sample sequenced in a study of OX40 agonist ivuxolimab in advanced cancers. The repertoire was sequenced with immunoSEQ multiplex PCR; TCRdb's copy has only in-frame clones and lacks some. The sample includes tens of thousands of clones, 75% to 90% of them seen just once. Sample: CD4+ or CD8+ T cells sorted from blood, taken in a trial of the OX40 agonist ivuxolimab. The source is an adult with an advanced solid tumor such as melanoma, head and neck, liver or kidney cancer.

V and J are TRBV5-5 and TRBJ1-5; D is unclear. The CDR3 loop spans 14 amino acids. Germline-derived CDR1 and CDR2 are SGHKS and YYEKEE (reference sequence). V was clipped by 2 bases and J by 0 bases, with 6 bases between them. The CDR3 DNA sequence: TGTGCCAGCAGCTTTTCATATAGCAATCAGCCCCAGCATTTT. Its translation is CASSFSYSNQPQHF.

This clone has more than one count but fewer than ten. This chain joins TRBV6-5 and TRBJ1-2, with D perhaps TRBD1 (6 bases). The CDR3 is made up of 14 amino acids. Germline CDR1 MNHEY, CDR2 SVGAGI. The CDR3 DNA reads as TGTCTGTCGAAACAGGGAAGGTCTAACTATGGCTACACCTTC. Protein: CLSKQGRSNYGYTF.